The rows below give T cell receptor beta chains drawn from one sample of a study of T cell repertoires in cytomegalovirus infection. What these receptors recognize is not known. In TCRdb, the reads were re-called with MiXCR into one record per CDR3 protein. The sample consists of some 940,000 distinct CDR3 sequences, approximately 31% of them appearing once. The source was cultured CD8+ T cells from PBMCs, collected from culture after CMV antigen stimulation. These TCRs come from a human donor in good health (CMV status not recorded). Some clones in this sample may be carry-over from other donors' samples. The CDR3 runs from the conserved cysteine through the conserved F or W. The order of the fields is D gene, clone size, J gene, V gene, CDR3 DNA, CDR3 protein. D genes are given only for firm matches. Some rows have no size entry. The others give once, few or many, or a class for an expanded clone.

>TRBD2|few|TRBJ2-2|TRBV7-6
TGTGCCAGCAGCCCTACAGCGGGGCAGAACACCGGGGAGCTGTTTTTT
CASSPTAGQNTGELFF
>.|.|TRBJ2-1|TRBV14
TGTGCCAGCAGCCAAGGGGAAAAATTGTACAATGAGCAGTTCTTC
CASSQGEKLYNEQFF
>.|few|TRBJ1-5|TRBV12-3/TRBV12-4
TGTGCCAGCAGTTTTGGTCCTCCAGATAGCAATCAGCCCCAGCATTTT
CASSFGPPDSNQPQHF
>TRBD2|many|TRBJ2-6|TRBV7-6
TGTGCCAGCAGCGCTCGGGAGGACGGGGCCAACGTCCTGACTTTC
CASSAREDGANVLTF
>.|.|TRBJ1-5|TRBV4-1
TGCGCCAGCAGCCAAGATACAGGCAATCAGCCCCGGCATTTT
CASSQDTGNQPRHF
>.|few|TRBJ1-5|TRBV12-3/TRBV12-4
TGTGCCAGCAGTTTTGCGGGACACCGCTCAAATCAGCCCCAGCATTTT
CASSFAGHRSNQPQHF
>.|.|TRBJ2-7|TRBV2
TGTGCCAGCAGTGAAGGGGGTCGTTACGAGCAGTACTTC
CASSEGGRYEQYF
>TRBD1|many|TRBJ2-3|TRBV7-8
TGTGCCAGCAGCTTACGGGACAGTCTAGGAACAGATACGCAGTATTTT
CASSLRDSLGTDTQYF
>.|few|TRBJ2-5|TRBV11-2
TGTGCCAGCAACGACGGACAAGAGACCCAGTACTTC
CASNDGQETQYF
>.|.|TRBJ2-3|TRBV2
TGTGCCAGCTGGCGACTAGATACAGATACGCAGTATTTT
CASWRLDTDTQYF
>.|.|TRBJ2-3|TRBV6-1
TGTGCCAGCAGTGTAGCCGGGTACCGAAGCACAGATACGCAGTATTTT
CASSVAGYRSTDTQYF
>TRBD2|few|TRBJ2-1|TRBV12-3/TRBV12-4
TGTGCCAGCACTCCGCCCGGGGGGAGCTCCTACAATGAGCAGTTCTTC
CASTPPGGSSYNEQFF
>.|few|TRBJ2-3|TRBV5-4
TGTGCCAGCAGCGTGATAGCGGATGAGACCACAGATACGCAGTATTTT
CASSVIADETTDTQYF
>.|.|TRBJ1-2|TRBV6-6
TGTGCCAGCTCCCCCTCCCTCGGATTAGTTGGCTATGGCTACACCTTC
CASSPSLGLVGYGYTF
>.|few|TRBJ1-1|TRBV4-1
TGCGCCAGCAGCCAAGATGGGATAGCTGAAGCTTTCTTT
CASSQDGIAEAFF
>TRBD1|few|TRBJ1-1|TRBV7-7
TGTGCTAGCAGCCCCATCGGCGGGATGCGGGACAGGGGGGGGAACACTGAAGCTTTCTTT
CASSPIGGMRDRGGNTEAFF
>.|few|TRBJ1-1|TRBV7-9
TGTGCCAGCAGCCCGCACCAGGGTAGCACTGAAGCTTTCTTT
CASSPHQGSTEAFF
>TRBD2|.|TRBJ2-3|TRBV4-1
TGCGCCAGCCGGGTGACTAGCGGGGGGCTAGGAGATACGCAGTATTTT
CASRVTSGGLGDTQYF
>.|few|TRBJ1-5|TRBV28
TGTGCCAGCAGAATGCTCGGTAGCAATCAGCCCCAGCATTTT
CASRMLGSNQPQHF
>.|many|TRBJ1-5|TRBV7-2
TGTGCCAGCAGCTTAGAGGTCGGTAGCAATCAGCCCCAGCATTTT
CASSLEVGSNQPQHF
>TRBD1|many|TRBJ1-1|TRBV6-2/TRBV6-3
TGTGCCAGCGAGCAGGGGACAGGGGATTTATTGGGGACCACTGAAGCTTTCTTT
CASEQGTGDLLGTTEAFF
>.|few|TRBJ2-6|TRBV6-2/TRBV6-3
TGTGCCAGCAGATCAGGGTTCTCTGGGGCCAACGTCCTGACTTTC
CASRSGFSGANVLTF
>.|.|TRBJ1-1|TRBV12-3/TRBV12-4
TGTGCCAGCAGGCGGGCAGGGAGGATGAACACTGAAGCTTTCTTT
CASRRAGRMNTEAFF
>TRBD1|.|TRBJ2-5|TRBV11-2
TGTGCCAGCGGTGGGACAGACCTCCTGGAGACCCAGTACTTC
CASGGTDLLETQYF
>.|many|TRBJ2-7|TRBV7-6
TGTGCCAGCAGCTTGGGCATAGGGGGGTCCCACGAGCAGTACTTC
CASSLGIGGSHEQYF
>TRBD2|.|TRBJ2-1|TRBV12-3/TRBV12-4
TGTGCCAGCAGCCCCAAGGGACTAGCGGGGTTGGATGAGCAGTTCTTC
CASSPKGLAGLDEQFF
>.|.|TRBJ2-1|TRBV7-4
TGTGCCAGCAGCTTCACGGACGGCGGGGAAAATGAGCAGTTCTTC
CASSFTDGGENEQFF
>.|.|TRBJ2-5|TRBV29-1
TGCAGCGTCCCGATTTTGGGGGAGACCCAGTACTTC
CSVPILGETQYF
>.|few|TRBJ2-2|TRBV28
TGTGCCAGCAGTTTATGGGAGGGGCCGAACACCGGGGAGCTGTTTTTT
CASSLWEGPNTGELFF
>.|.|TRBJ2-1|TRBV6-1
TGTGCCAGCAGTGAAGCAAGAAGGCAGCAGTTCTTC
CASSEARRQQFF
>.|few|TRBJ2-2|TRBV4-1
TGCGCCAGCAGCCTACAGGGATCGGCCGGGGAGCTGTTTTTT
CASSLQGSAGELFF
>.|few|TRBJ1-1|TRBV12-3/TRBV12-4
TGTGCCAGCAGTTTGGATGGGCTCATGAACACTGAAGCTTTCTTT
CASSLDGLMNTEAFF
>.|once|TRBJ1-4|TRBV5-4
TGTGCCAGCAGCGCTCCCGACACGGGCCCCGAAAAACTGTTTTTT
CASSAPDTGPEKLFF
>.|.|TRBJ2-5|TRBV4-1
TGCGCCAGCAGCCAAGCGGGCGGTTCCGAGACCCAGTACTTC
CASSQAGGSETQYF
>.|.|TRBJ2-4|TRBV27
TGTGCCAGCAGTGCGGGACAGTGGAACATTCAGTACTTC
CASSAGQWNIQYF
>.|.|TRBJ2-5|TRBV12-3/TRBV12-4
TGTGCCAGCAGTTTCGTTGAAGAGACCCAGTACTTC
CASSFVEETQYF
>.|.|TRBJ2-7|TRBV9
TGTGCCAGCAGCCCCCAAAAGAGGGCCGTCTACGAGCAGTACTTC
CASSPQKRAVYEQYF
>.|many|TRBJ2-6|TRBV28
TGTGCCAGCAGAGGGTCTGGGGCCAACGTCCTGACTTTC
CASRGSGANVLTF
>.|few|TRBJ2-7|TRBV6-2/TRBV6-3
TGTGCCACCGGACTCCTGAGGTACGAGCAGTACTTC
CATGLLRYEQYF
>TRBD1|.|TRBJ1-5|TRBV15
TGTGCCACCAGCGGCCAGGACAGGGAAATCAATCAGCCCCAGCATTTT
CATSGQDREINQPQHF
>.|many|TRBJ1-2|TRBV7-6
TGTGCCAGCAGCTTAGGTGGCGGACTCTATGGCTACACCTTC
CASSLGGGLYGYTF
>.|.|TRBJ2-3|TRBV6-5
TGTGCCAGCAGTTACTGGGCGGGAAGCACAGATACGCAGTATTTT
CASSYWAGSTDTQYF
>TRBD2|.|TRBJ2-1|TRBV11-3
TGTGCCAGCAGCCCGAGGCTAGCGGGGTTCAATGAGCAGTTCTTC
CASSPRLAGFNEQFF
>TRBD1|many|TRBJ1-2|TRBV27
TGTGCCAGAACGAGGGGGGACAGGGCTTATCCCCCGGAGAGAGATGGCTACACCTTC
CARTRGDRAYPPERDGYTF
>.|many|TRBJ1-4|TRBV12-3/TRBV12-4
TGTGCCAGCAGTTCTCAGGGGCGGGGGAATGAAAAACTGTTTTTT
CASSSQGRGNEKLFF
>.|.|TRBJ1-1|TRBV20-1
TGCAGTGCTAGAGCTCGGCGGACGGCGAACACTGAAGCTTTCTTT
CSARARRTANTEAFF
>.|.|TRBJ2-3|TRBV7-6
TGTGCCAGCAGCGAAGGGGCGGAGGGGTCCACAGATACGCAGTATTTT
CASSEGAEGSTDTQYF
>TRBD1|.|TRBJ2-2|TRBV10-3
TGTGCCATGGCAAATCCAAGACAGGGCGTCGGGGAGCTGTTTTTT
CAMANPRQGVGELFF
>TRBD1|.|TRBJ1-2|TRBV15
TGTGCCACCAGCAAGGACAGGGGGCACTATGGCTACACCTTC
CATSKDRGHYGYTF